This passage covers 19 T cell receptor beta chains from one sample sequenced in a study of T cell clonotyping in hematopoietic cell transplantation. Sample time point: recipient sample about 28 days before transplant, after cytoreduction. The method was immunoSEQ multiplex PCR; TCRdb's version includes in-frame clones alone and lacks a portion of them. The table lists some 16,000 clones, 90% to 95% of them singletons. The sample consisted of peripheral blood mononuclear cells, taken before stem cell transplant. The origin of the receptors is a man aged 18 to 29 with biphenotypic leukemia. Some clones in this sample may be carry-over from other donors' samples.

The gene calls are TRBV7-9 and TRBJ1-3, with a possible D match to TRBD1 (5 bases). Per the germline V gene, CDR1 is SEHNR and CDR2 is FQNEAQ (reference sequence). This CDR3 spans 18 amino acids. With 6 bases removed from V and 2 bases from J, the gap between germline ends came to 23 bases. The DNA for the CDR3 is TGTGCCAGCAGTTCCCGTTCCGTGGGAGGGGATGCTGGAAACACCATATATTTT. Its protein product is CASSSRSVGGDAGNTIYF. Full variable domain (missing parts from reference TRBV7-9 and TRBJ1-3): DTGVSQNPRHKITKRGQNVTFRCDPISEHNRLYWYRQTLGQGPEFLTYFQNEAQLEKSRLLSDRFSAERPKGSFSTLEIQRTEQGDSAMYLCASSSRSVGGDAGNTIYFGEGSWLTVV.

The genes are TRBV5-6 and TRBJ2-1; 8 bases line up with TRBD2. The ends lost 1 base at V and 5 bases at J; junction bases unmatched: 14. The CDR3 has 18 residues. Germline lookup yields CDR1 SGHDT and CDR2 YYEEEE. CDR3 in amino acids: CASSLYPGGGYINNEQFF. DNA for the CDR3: TGTGCCAGCAGCTTGTATCCCGGCGGGGGGTATATTAACAATGAGCAGTTCTTC. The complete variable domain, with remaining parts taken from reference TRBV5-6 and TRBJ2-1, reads DAGVTQSPTHLIKTRGQQVTLRCSPKSGHDTVSWYQQALGQGPQFIFQYYEEEERQRGNFPDRFSGHQFPNYSSELNVNALLLGDSALYLCASSLYPGGGYINNEQFFGPGTRLTVL.

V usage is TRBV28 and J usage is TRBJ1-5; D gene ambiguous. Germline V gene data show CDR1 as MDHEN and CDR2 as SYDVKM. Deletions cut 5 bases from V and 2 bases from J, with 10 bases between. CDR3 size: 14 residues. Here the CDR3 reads CASSPGGRNQPQHF. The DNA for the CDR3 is TGTGCCAGCAGTCCCGGCGGACGCAATCAGCCCCAGCATTTT.

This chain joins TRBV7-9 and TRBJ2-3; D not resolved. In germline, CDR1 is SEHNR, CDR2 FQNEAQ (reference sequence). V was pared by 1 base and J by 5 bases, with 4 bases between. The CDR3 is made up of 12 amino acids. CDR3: CASSLVGDTQYF. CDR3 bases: TGTGCCAGCAGCTTAGTAGGAGATACGCAGTATTTT.

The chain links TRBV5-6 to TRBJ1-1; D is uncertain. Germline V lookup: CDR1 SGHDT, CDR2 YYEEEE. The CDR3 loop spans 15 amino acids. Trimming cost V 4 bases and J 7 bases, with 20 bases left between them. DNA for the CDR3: TGTGCCAGCAGCCAACCTACTGACCCGGAAGGTGAAGCTTTCTTT. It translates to CASSQPTDPEGEAFF. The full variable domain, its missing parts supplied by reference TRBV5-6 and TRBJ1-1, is DAGVTQSPTHLIKTRGQQVTLRCSPKSGHDTVSWYQQALGQGPQFIFQYYEEEERQRGNFPDRFSGHQFPNYSSELNVNALLLGDSALYLCASSQPTDPEGEAFFGQGTRLTVV.

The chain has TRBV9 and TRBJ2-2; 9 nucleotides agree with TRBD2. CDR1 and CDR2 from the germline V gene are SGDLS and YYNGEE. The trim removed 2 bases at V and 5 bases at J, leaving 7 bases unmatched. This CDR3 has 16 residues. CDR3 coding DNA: TGTGCCAGCAGCGTGGGTAGCGGGGGAGAGACCGGGGAGCTGTTTTTT. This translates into CASSVGSGGETGELFF.

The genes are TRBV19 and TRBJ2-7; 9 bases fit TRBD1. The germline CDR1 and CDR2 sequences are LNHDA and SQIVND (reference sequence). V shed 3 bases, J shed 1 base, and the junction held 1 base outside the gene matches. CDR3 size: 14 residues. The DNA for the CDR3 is TGTGCCAGTAGTATGGACAGGGGTTCCTACGAGCAGTACTTC. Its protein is CASSMDRGSYEQYF.

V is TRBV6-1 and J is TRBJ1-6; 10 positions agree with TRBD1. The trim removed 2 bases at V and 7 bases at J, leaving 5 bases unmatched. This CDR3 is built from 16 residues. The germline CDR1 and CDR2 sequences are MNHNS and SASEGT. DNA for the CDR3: TGTGCCAGCAGTGAATCCCCGGGACAGGGGAATTCACCCCTCCACTTT. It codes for CASSESPGQGNSPLHF.

Written as DNA, the CDR3 is TGTGCCAGCAGTTTAAGGACTAGTAGTTCCTACAATGAGCAGTTCTTC. It yields the protein CASSLRTSSSYNEQFF. The chain links TRBV27 to TRBJ2-1, with 7 bases that match TRBD2. CDR3 size: 16 residues. Germline lookup yields CDR1 MNHEY and CDR2 SMNVEV (reference sequence). V trimming: 2 bases; J trimming: 1 base; junction bases outside the gene matches: 5.

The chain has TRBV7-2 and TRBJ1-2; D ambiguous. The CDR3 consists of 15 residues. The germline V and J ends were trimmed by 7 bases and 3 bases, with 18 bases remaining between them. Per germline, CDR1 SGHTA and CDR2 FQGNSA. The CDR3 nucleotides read TGTGCCAGCACCATATATGGGGATCCGTACTATGGCTACACCTTC. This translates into CASTIYGDPYYGYTF.

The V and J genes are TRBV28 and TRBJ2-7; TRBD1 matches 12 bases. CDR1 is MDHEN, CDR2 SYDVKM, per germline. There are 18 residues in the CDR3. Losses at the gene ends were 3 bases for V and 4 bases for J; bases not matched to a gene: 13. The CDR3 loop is CASSFSGTGGAGGYEQYF. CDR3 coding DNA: TGTGCCAGCAGTTTCAGCGGGACAGGGGGCGCGGGCGGATACGAGCAGTACTTC.

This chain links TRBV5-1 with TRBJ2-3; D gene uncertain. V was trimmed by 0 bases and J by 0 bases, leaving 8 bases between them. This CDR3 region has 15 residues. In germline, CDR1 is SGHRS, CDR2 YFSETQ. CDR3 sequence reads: CASSLELASTDTQYF. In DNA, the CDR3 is TGCGCCAGCAGCTTGGAACTCGCTAGCACAGATACGCAGTATTTT.

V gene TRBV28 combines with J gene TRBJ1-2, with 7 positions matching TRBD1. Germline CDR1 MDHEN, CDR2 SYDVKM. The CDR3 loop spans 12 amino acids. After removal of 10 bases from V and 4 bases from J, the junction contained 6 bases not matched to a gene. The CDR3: CATQTGFYGYTF. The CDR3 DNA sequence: TGTGCCACACAGACAGGGTTCTATGGCTACACCTTC.

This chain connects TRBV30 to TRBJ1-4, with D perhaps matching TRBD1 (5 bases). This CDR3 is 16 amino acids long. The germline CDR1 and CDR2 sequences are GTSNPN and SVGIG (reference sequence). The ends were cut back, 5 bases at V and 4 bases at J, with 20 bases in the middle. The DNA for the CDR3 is TGTGCCTGGGTCGGAAGTGACAGATCAAATAATGAAAAACTGTTTTTT. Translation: CAWVGSDRSNNEKLFF.

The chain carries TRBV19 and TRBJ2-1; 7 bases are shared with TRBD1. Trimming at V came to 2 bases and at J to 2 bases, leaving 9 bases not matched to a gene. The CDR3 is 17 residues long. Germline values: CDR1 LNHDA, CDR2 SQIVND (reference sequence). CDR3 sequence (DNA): TGTGCCAGTAGTATACTTCGGGACAGTATCACCTACAATGAGCAGTTCTTC. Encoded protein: CASSILRDSITYNEQFF.

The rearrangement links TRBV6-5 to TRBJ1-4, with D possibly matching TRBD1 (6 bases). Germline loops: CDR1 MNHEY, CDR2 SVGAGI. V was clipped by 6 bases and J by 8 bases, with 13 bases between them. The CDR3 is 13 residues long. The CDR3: CASSTGMDEKLFF. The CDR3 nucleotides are TGTGCCAGCAGCACAGGGATGGACGAAAAACTGTTTTTT.

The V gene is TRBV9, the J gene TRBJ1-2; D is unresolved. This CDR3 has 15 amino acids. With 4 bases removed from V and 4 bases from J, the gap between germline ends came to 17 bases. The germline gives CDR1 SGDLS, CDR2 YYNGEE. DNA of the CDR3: TGTGCCAGCAGCCCCTCTGGCAGCGCCGGCTATGGCTACACCTTC. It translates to CASSPSGSAGYGYTF.

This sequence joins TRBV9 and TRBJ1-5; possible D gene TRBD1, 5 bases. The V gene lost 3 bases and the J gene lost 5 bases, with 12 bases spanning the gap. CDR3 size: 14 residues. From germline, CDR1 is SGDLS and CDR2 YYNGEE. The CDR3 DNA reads TGTGCCAGCAGCGCCACAGGTGAATATCAGCCCCAGCATTTT. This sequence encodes CASSATGEYQPQHF.

CDR3 DNA sequence: TGCAGCGTTGAGGAGGGGGGGGGCACAGATACGCAGTATTTT. It yields the protein CSVEEGGGTDTQYF. V usage is TRBV29-1 and J usage is TRBJ2-3, with a possible D match to TRBD2 (7 bases). Trimming pared 3 bases from V and 1 base from J, leaving 11 bases between. Germline assignment: CDR1 SQVTM and CDR2 ANQGSEA. The CDR3 runs to 14 residues.